The 29 T cell receptor beta chains below all came from one sample that was sequenced in a study of Ad26.COV2.S vaccination and SARS-CoV-2 variants. Assay used: immunoSEQ multiplex PCR; TCRdb lists only in-frame clones, some missing. The data contain fewer than 600,000 clones, 80% to 90% of them singletons. Indicated treatment: around 19 received Ad26.COV2.S at low or high dose, single or two shots; 5 received placebo; per-sample allocation not given. After the first vaccine or placebo injection, samples were drawn on day 63. The input for sequencing was peripheral blood, taken in a trial of Ad26.COV2.S vaccine versus placebo. The receptors were sampled from a person between 18 and 65 years old who received the Ad26.COV2.S COVID-19 vaccine or a placebo.

The gene calls are TRBV28 and TRBJ2-7; a possible D gene is TRBD1 (5 bases). The CDR3 is 15 residues long. CDR1 and CDR2 (germline): MDHEN, SYDVKM. Trimming took 6 bases from V and 0 from J, leaving 15 bases between them. The CDR3 protein is CASRKDILSSYEQYF. The CDR3 nucleotides read TGTGCCAGCAGAAAGGACATCCTGAGCTCCTACGAGCAGTACTTC.

This chain uses TRBV24-1 with TRBJ1-2; D not certain. This CDR3 contains 12 residues. Germline CDR1 KGHDR, CDR2 SFDVKD. V lost 2 bases to trimming and J lost 8 bases, with 8 bases between them. CDR3 coding DNA: TGTGCCACCAGTGATTCCGTTGGAGGCTACACCTTC. This sequence encodes CATSDSVGGYTF.

The rearrangement uses TRBV12-3 or TRBV12-4 and TRBJ1-2, with no clear D. This CDR3 region has 11 residues. Trimming cost V 5 bases and J 13 bases, with 14 bases left between them. The DNA for the CDR3 is TGTGCCAGCAGTCCAAACAAGGATGGCACCTTC. This sequence encodes CASSPNKDGTF.

This clone was seen more than once but under ten times. The same CDR3 is also encoded by other DNA sequences in this sample. The chain joins TRBV11-2 to TRBJ1-2, with 7 bases aligning to TRBD1. This CDR3 is 15 amino acids long. Germline assignment: CDR1 SGHAT and CDR2 FQNNGV. J was trimmed by 2 bases and V by 1 base; bases with no gene match: 4. The CDR3: CASSLGGQPNYGYTF. In DNA form, the CDR3 reads TGTGCCAGCAGCTTAGGGGGACAGCCAAACTATGGCTACACCTTC.

The V call is TRBV27, the J call TRBJ2-3; tentative D call: TRBD2 (6 bases). Looked up from germline, CDR1 is MNHEY and CDR2 is SMNVEV (reference sequence). V shed 6 bases and J shed 0 bases, with 10 bases lying between them. This CDR3 has 14 amino acids. Here the CDR3 DNA reads TGTGCCAGCAGCCTAGCGATAAGCACAGATACGCAGTATTTT. It translates to CASSLAISTDTQYF.

J is TRBJ1-6 and V is TRBV13; 9 nucleotides line up with TRBD1. Trimming cost V 5 bases and J 8 bases; bases outside gene matches: 7. Germline CDR1 PRHDT, CDR2 FYEKMQ (reference sequence). CDR3 length equals 15 residues. The CDR3 loop reads CASSRTGGGYSPLHF. In nucleotides, the CDR3 is TGTGCCAGCAGCCGAACAGGGGGCGGGTATTCACCCCTCCACTTT.

The chain recombines TRBV7-3 with TRBJ2-1, with no clear D. V lost 2 bases and J 0 bases, leaving 11 bases between the germline ends. From germline, CDR1 is SGHTA and CDR2 FQGTGA. The CDR3 is 16 residues long. CDR3 in DNA: TGTGCCAGCAGCTTACTGTACGTGAGCTCCTACAATGAGCAGTTCTTC. Translating gives CASSLLYVSSYNEQFF.

The rearrangement uses TRBV2 and TRBJ2-1, with 9 bases lining up with TRBD2. Trimming took 4 bases from V and 5 from J; bases not matched to a gene: 15. The germline gives CDR1 SNHLY, CDR2 FYNNEI. The CDR3 totals 18 residues. The CDR3 DNA reads as TGTGCCAGCAGTGGAATCGGGCGGGGGGGCTTCTCGGACAATGAGCAGTTCTTC. This encodes CASSGIGRGGFSDNEQFF.

This clone was detected once. The chain recombines TRBV19 with TRBJ1-1; D is unclear. Germline lookup yields CDR1 LNHDA and CDR2 SQIVND (reference sequence). The CDR3 has 15 amino acids. The V and J ends lost 6 bases and 0 bases respectively, with 14 bases between them. The DNA of the CDR3 is TGTGCCAGTAGGACGGACCACGGTATGAACACTGAAGCTTTCTTT. Translated: CASRTDHGMNTEAFF.

This clone was counted once. The chain recombines TRBV3-1 (or the pseudogene TRBV3-2) with TRBJ1-3; 8 nucleotides match TRBD1. The germline V gene encodes CDR1 LGHDT and CDR2 YNNKEL (reference sequence). The CDR3 sequence is 15 residues long. V shed 3 bases and J 0 bases; nucleotides not matched to a gene: 1. CDR3 DNA: TGTGCCAGCAGCCATACAGGGGGCTCTGGAAACACCATATATTTT. Its translation is CASSHTGGSGNTIYF.

The rearrangement uses TRBV3-1 (or the pseudogene TRBV3-2) and TRBJ1-1; D gene ambiguous. V was trimmed by 0 bases and J by 8 bases, leaving 10 bases between them. Germline CDR1 and CDR2: LGHDT and YNNKEL (reference sequence). The CDR3 has 13 amino acids. The chain's CDR3 is CASSQDTSTEAFF. As DNA, the CDR3 is TGTGCCAGCAGCCAAGACACATCTACAGAAGCTTTCTTT.

V gene TRBV4-3 combines with J gene TRBJ2-7, with TRBD1 matching 9 bases. The germline V gene has CDR1 LGHNA and CDR2 YSLEER. The CDR3 spans 15 residues. J gave up 4 bases and V 1 base, and 5 bases lay outside the gene matches. The CDR3 region is CASSQGGQGYYEQYF. CDR3 nucleotides: TGCGCCAGCAGCCAAGGGGGACAGGGATATTACGAGCAGTACTTC.

The rearrangement joins TRBV30 to TRBJ1-4; D is uncertain. Germline loops: CDR1 GTSNPN, CDR2 SVGIG (reference sequence). V lost 4 bases and J lost 8, with 14 bases in between. The CDR3 runs to 13 residues. The CDR3 DNA sequence: TGTGCCTGGACTCGTCAGAACCGAGAAAAACTGTTTTTT. Protein product: CAWTRQNREKLFF.

The gene calls are TRBV27 and TRBJ2-2; D is perhaps TRBD1 (6 bases). Trimming took off 9 bases at V and 1 base at J, with 21 bases between the two ends. Per the germline V gene, CDR1 is MNHEY and CDR2 is SMNVEV (reference sequence). This CDR3 region has 17 residues. The CDR3 bases are TGTGCCAGTGCAATCGATACCGGGACACTGAACACCGGGGAGCTGTTTTTT. Translating gives CASAIDTGTLNTGELFF.

V is TRBV19 and J is TRBJ1-5, with 7 bases aligning to TRBD1. The germline V gene encodes CDR1 LNHDA and CDR2 SQIVND (reference sequence). Trimming took 5 bases from V and 4 from J; bases not matched to a gene: 5. The CDR3 length is 14 residues. CDR3 protein: CASSLRQGNQPQHF. Here the CDR3 DNA reads TGTGCCAGTAGTCTAAGACAGGGAAATCAGCCCCAGCATTTT.

This chain connects TRBV5-5 to TRBJ2-1, with D maybe TRBD1 (5 bases). CDR1 and CDR2 (germline): SGHKS, YYEKEE (reference sequence). Trimming took 0 bases from V and 8 from J, leaving 12 bases between them. The CDR3 runs to 14 residues. CDR3 amino acids: CASSLGPQGDEQFF. CDR3 in DNA: TGTGCCAGCAGCTTGGGACCGCAGGGCGATGAGCAGTTCTTC.

The chain couples TRBV19 to TRBJ2-1; D tentatively reads TRBD1 or TRBD2 (6 bases each). Germline V CDR1 and CDR2: LNHDA, SQIVND (reference sequence). The length of the CDR3 is 11 residues. The V and J ends lost 6 bases and 12 bases respectively, with 12 bases between them. The CDR3 DNA sequence: TGTGCCAGTAGAGGGGGGCGAGGGCAGTTCTTC. This translates into CASRGGRGQFF.

V and J are TRBV27 and TRBJ2-5; the D call may be TRBD1 or TRBD2 (5 bases each). V lost 5 bases and J lost 1, with 17 bases in between. Germline CDR1 MNHEY, CDR2 SMNVEV (reference sequence). CDR3 size: 16 residues. The CDR3 DNA follows: TGTGCCAGCAGTGTAATGGGGGTTCGGGGCCAAGAGACCCAGTACTTC. This gives the protein CASSVMGVRGQETQYF.

This chain links TRBV29-1 with TRBJ1-2, with 9 bases lining up with TRBD1. This CDR3 has 12 amino acids. V shed 7 bases, J shed 3 bases, and the junction held 3 bases outside the gene matches. Germline CDR1 and CDR2: SQVTM and ANQGSEA. The CDR3 DNA sequence: TGCAGCGGGAGGGACAGGGACTATGGCTACACCTTC. This translates into CSGRDRDYGYTF.

CDR3 sequence (DNA): TGTGCTAGTGGTTTCGGGGGGCCCAGCTATGGCTACACCTTC. Its translation: CASGFGGPSYGYTF. The chain carries TRBV12-5 and TRBJ1-2; D might be TRBD1 (6 bases). From germline, CDR1 is LGHNT and CDR2 FRNRAP. Between the trimmed V and J ends, which lost 3 bases and 4 bases, there was a span of 12 bases. The CDR3 spans 14 residues.

The chain couples TRBV5-1 to TRBJ2-3; D uncertain. CDR1 SGHRS and CDR2 YFSETQ come from the germline V gene. The germline V and J ends were trimmed by 0 bases and 0 bases, with 8 bases remaining between them. The CDR3 sequence is 15 residues long. The CDR3 DNA follows: TGCGCCAGCAGCTTGGGTGCCCGAAGCACAGATACGCAGTATTTT. Protein sequence: CASSLGARSTDTQYF.

This chain joins TRBV19 and TRBJ2-7; TRBD1 aligns across 7 bases. Germline CDR1 LNHDA, CDR2 SQIVND (reference sequence). CDR3 length equals 18 residues. Trimming cost V 3 bases and J 0 bases; bases outside gene matches: 14. CDR3 protein: CASSMGSNRGRYSYEQYF. The CDR3 DNA reads TGTGCCAGTAGTATGGGATCCAACAGGGGCCGATACTCCTACGAGCAGTACTTC.

The chain carries TRBV5-4 and TRBJ1-1; TRBD1 agrees at 7 bases. The germline V gene encodes CDR1 SGHNT and CDR2 YYREEE (reference sequence). The CDR3 runs 17 residues. The V gene end was trimmed by 4 bases and the J gene end by 5 bases; junction bases not matched to a gene: 17. The CDR3 loop is CASSPTSGQLLYTEAFF. CDR3 DNA: TGTGCCAGCAGCCCCACTTCGGGACAGCTATTGTATACTGAAGCTTTCTTT.

The rearrangement links TRBV29-1 to TRBJ2-7; 10 bases are shared with TRBD1. This CDR3 is 13 amino acids long. V lost 7 bases, J lost 5 bases, and 8 bases stayed unmatched. CDR1 SQVTM and CDR2 ANQGSEA come from the germline V gene. The CDR3 loop is CSGRQGAGHEQYF. In DNA, the CDR3 is TGCAGCGGCCGACAGGGGGCTGGCCACGAGCAGTACTTC.

The chain has TRBV6-1 and TRBJ2-1, with no clear D. Germline loops: CDR1 MNHNS, CDR2 SASEGT. CDR3 length: 13 residues. Trimming removed 1 base at V and 8 bases at J, with 9 bases between. CDR3 nucleotides: TGTGCCAGCAGTGAAGTTTGGGGATATGAGCAGTTCTTC. Translation gives CASSEVWGYEQFF.

V and J are TRBV5-1 and TRBJ1-1, with 7 bases that match TRBD1. The CDR3 has 15 amino acids. Per the germline V gene, CDR1 is SGHRS and CDR2 is YFSETQ. The J segment lost 4 bases and the V segment lost 0 bases, leaving 6 bases of the junction unmatched. The chain's CDR3 is CASSLADRVGTEAFF. DNA for the CDR3: TGCGCCAGCAGCTTGGCCGACAGGGTCGGCACTGAAGCTTTCTTT.

The J gene is TRBJ1-5, the V gene TRBV28, with D maybe TRBD1 (5 bases). Between the trimmed V and J ends, which lost 6 bases and 6 bases, there was a span of 15 bases. CDR1 is MDHEN and CDR2 is SYDVKM in the germline V gene. The CDR3 runs to 14 residues. The CDR3 sequence is CASRRDLGIQPQHF. Here the CDR3 DNA reads TGTGCCAGCAGAAGGGACCTCGGGATTCAGCCCCAGCATTTT.

The CDR3 DNA reads as TGTGCCAGCTCACCACAACTCCAAGAGACCCAGTACTTC. Protein sequence: CASSPQLQETQYF. The chain uses TRBV18 and TRBJ2-5; D gene unclear. Germline CDR1 reads KGHSH; CDR2 reads LQKENI. Trimming removed 1 base from V and 1 base from J, with 4 bases in between. The CDR3 has 13 amino acids.

The chain is built from TRBV5-4 and TRBJ2-7; 14 nucleotides align to TRBD2. V was pared by 1 base and J by 6 bases, with 9 bases of the junction left unmatched. This CDR3 is built from 17 residues. Looked up from germline, CDR1 is SGHNT and CDR2 is YYREEE (reference sequence). The DNA for the CDR3 is TGTGCCAGCAGCTTGCTTAGACTAGCGGGAGGGCCCGCCGAGCAGTACTTC. It specifies CASSLLRLAGGPAEQYF. Using reference TRBV5-4 and TRBJ2-7 for the parts outside the CDR3, the full variable domain is ETGVTQSPTHLIKTRGQQVTLRCSSQSGHNTVSWYQQALGQGPQFIFQYYREEENGRGNFPPRFSGLQFPNYSSELNVNALELDDSALYLCASSLLRLAGGPAEQYFGPGTRLTVT.